These 24 T cell receptor beta chains were all obtained from the same sample, sequenced in a study of blood T cell repertoires in COVID-19 (dated by TCRdb to 2019 to 2021). The library was obtained by the immunoSEQ multiplex PCR assay. As stored in TCRdb, this immuneACCESS dataset retains in-frame rearrangements with V and J assigned. A fraction of the clones does not appear; measured against another copy, unresolved V genes explain less than half of the discrepancy, and the remainder lacks a known reason. The sample contains 250,000 to 300,000 clones, around four fifths of them found a single time. Roughly 4.6% of the sample goes to the ten largest clones. The sequenced sample was peripheral blood. The receptors originated from a man aged 55 to 70 who had recovered from COVID-19.

V and J are TRBV7-9 and TRBJ2-3; maybe TRBD1 (5 bases). The CDR3 extends over 15 amino acids. The V gene's germline CDR1 is SEHNR and CDR2 FQNEAQ (reference sequence). The V end was cut by 3 bases, the J end by 2 bases, with 12 bases between. CDR3 residues: CASSFQGATTDTQYF. DNA for the CDR3: TGTGCCAGCAGCTTTCAGGGCGCCACCACAGATACGCAGTATTTT.

The genes are TRBV27 and TRBJ2-7; 9 nucleotides line up with TRBD1. V gave up 4 bases and J gave up 6 bases; unmatched junction bases: 4. CDR1 and CDR2 from the germline V gene are MNHEY and SMNVEV (reference sequence). This CDR3 spans 13 amino acids. This CDR3 is CASSWGQGGEQYF. The CDR3 bases are TGTGCCAGCAGTTGGGGACAGGGCGGCGAGCAGTACTTC.

To note about this clone: This sample also contains other DNA sequences that code for the same CDR3. The chain employs TRBV18 and TRBJ2-5, with unresolved D. The length of the CDR3 is 13 residues. The germline V and J ends were trimmed by 3 bases and 4 bases, with 9 bases remaining between them. The germline gives CDR1 KGHSH, CDR2 LQKENI. The CDR3 loop is CASSPPPGETQYF. CDR3 nucleotides: TGTGCCAGCTCACCCCCTCCGGGAGAGACCCAGTACTTC.

This clone came up a few times. The rearrangement links TRBV5-1 to TRBJ2-7; D is uncertain. The V gene lost 0 bases and the J gene lost 0 bases, with 7 bases spanning the gap. The CDR3 has 14 amino acids. CDR1 is SGHRS and CDR2 is YFSETQ in the germline V gene. The CDR3 region has the DNA TGCGCCAGCAGCTTGGATTGGGCCTCCTACGAGCAGTACTTC. As protein: CASSLDWASYEQYF.

The rearrangement links TRBV3-1 (or the pseudogene TRBV3-2) to TRBJ2-3, with 7 bases aligning to TRBD2. CDR1 and CDR2 (germline): LGHDT, YNNKEL (reference sequence). J lost 5 bases, V lost 0 bases, and 8 bases had no gene match. The CDR3 totals 16 residues. CDR3 amino acids: CASSQDQAPSGDTQYF. The CDR3 region has the DNA TGTGCCAGCAGCCAAGATCAGGCCCCTAGCGGAGATACGCAGTATTTT.

The rearrangement uses TRBV5-4 and TRBJ2-3, with 9 nucleotides matching TRBD1. V lost 0 bases and J lost 7; bases outside the gene matches: 6. Germline values: CDR1 SGHNT, CDR2 YYREEE (reference sequence). CDR3 length: 15 residues. CDR3 DNA: TGTGCCAGCAGCTTGGTTTGGGACAGGGACCATACGCAGTATTTT. Encoded protein: CASSLVWDRDHTQYF.

V usage is TRBV2 and J usage is TRBJ1-1; possibly TRBD1 for D (5 bases). Trimming took 6 bases from V and 8 from J, leaving 16 bases between them. CDR3 length: 13 residues. Germline V gene lookup returns CDR1 SNHLY and CDR2 FYNNEI. This CDR3 is CASSTTLAGEAFF. For the CDR3, the DNA is TGTGCCAGCAGCACGACTTTAGCAGGGGAAGCTTTCTTT.

CDR3 protein: CASGMGGGPQETQYF. The CDR3, as DNA: TGTGCCAGCGGAATGGGAGGGGGACCTCAAGAGACCCAGTACTTC. V usage is TRBV7-8 and J usage is TRBJ2-5; a possible D gene is TRBD2 (7 bases). Germline V gives CDR1 SGHVS, CDR2 FQNEAQ. This CDR3 spans 15 amino acids. Trimming left V 8 bases short and J 2 bases short, with 18 bases between.

The chain joins TRBV7-3 to TRBJ2-3, with D possibly being TRBD2 (6 bases). This CDR3 is built from 20 residues. Germline CDR1 and CDR2: SGHTA and FQGTGA. V lost 5 bases to trimming and J lost 8 bases, with 35 bases between them. This chain's CDR3 is CASSPPGLPSLPASSGTQYF. In DNA form, the CDR3 reads TGTGCCAGCAGCCCTCCGGGACTTCCTAGCCTCCCAGCCTCGTCCGGTACGCAGTATTTT.

The chain joins TRBV15 to TRBJ1-3; tentatively, D is TRBD1 (5 bases). This CDR3 has 14 residues. CDR1 is LNHNV and CDR2 is YYDKDF in the germline V gene (reference sequence). V was trimmed by 3 bases and J by 2 bases, leaving 8 bases between them. The DNA for the CDR3 is TGTGCCACCAGCAGGGACATAACTGGAAACACCATATATTTT. It is translated as CATSRDITGNTIYF.

V usage is TRBV5-1 and J usage is TRBJ2-2; 9 bases align to TRBD1. Germline V CDR1 and CDR2: SGHRS, YFSETQ. CDR3 length: 15 amino acids. V lost 4 bases and J lost 7; bases outside the gene matches: 8. The CDR3 nucleotides read TGCGCCAGCAGCGCAACAGGGGGCAGTAGCGGGGAGCTGTTTTTT. It specifies CASSATGGSSGELFF.

This clone was recorded only once. V is TRBV3-1 (or the pseudogene TRBV3-2) and J is TRBJ2-4; TRBD2 agrees at 8 bases. Germline V lookup: CDR1 LGHDT, CDR2 YNNKEL (reference sequence). V was clipped by 3 bases and J by 3 bases; unmatched bases: 10. This CDR3 comprises 17 residues. In nucleotides, the CDR3 is TGTGCCAGCAGCCATACGGGGGGGCAAGGTAACAAAAACATTCAGTACTTC. Translation: CASSHTGGQGNKNIQYF.

This clone was found once. The CDR3 DNA follows: TGTGCCAGCTCACTGGACAACACGGAAAAACTGTTTTTT. It specifies CASSLDNTEKLFF. V is TRBV18 and J is TRBJ1-4, with D possibly being TRBD1 (5 bases). Trimming took off 4 bases at V and 8 bases at J, with 11 bases between the two ends. Germline V CDR1 and CDR2: KGHSH, LQKENI. This CDR3 contains 13 residues. Looking up the rest from reference TRBV18 and TRBJ1-4 gives the full variable domain: NAGVMQNPRHLVRRRGQEARLRCSPMKGHSHVYWYRQLPEEGLKFMVYLQKENIIDESGMPKERFSAEFPKEGPSILRIQQVVRGDSAAYFCASSLDNTEKLFFGSGTQLSVL.

The DNA of the CDR3 is TGTGCCAGCACTAGGCGTCGGGGTCAAGAGACCCAGTACTTC. Its translation is CASTRRRGQETQYF. V is TRBV6-5 and J is TRBJ2-5, with TRBD2 as a possible D gene (5 bases). The V end lost 7 bases, the J end lost 2 bases, and 14 bases lay between the germline ends. CDR1 and CDR2 (germline): MNHEY, SVGAGI. This CDR3 has 14 residues.

This rearrangement joins TRBV5-6 to TRBJ1-6; TRBD1 matches at 7 bases. The ends lost 1 base at V and 12 bases at J; junction bases unmatched: 13. This CDR3 is 16 amino acids long. Germline V CDR1 and CDR2: SGHDT, YYEEEE. As DNA, the CDR3 is TGTGCCAGCAGCTTGTCAGGGGGTTTTAACCCCTTACCCCTCCACTTT. Its protein product is CASSLSGGFNPLPLHF.

This clone occurred once. The rearrangement uses TRBV12-3 or TRBV12-4 and TRBJ2-7; a weak D match, TRBD1 (5 bases). The V end lost 4 bases, the J end lost 3 bases, and 7 bases lay between the germline ends. This CDR3 region has 12 residues. The CDR3 reads CASSSRDYEQYF. The CDR3 nucleotides are TGTGCCAGCAGTTCCAGGGACTACGAGCAGTACTTC.

The chain joins TRBV12-1 to TRBJ2-1; the table's TRBD1 call for D was not verified on the DNA. TRBV12-1 corresponds to a pseudogene. The CDR3 is 13 residues long. In DNA form, the CDR3 reads TGTGCCAGCAGCGCGGGACAGCATTTGGTGCAGTTCTTC. Its protein is CASSAGQHLVQFF.

The chain recombines TRBV6-5 with TRBJ2-7; 8 bases map to TRBD2. This CDR3 region has 13 residues. In germline, CDR1 is MNHEY, CDR2 SVGAGI. With V trimmed by 6 bases and J by 3 bases, 4 bases remained unmatched. CDR3 DNA: TGTGCCAGCAGGAAGAGCGGGGGCTACGAGCAGTACTTC. Translated: CASRKSGGYEQYF.

The chain couples TRBV7-9 to TRBJ2-3, with 8 positions matching TRBD2. The CDR3 has 14 amino acids. Germline CDR1 and CDR2: SEHNR and FQNEAQ (reference sequence). The CDR3 DNA reads TGTGCTGACCAGCGGGGGCCGAGCACAGATACGCAGTATTTT. Protein sequence: CADQRGPSTDTQYF.

V is TRBV2 and J is TRBJ2-2; D not resolved. The CDR3 spans 13 residues. Deletions cut 7 bases from V and 0 bases from J, with 6 bases between. CDR1 and CDR2 (germline): SNHLY, FYNNEI. This CDR3 reads CASMAANTGELFF. The CDR3, as DNA: TGTGCCAGCATGGCAGCGAACACCGGGGAGCTGTTTTTT.

CDR3 amino acids: CASSLRGSQPQHF. The DNA for the CDR3 is TGTGCCAGCAGTTTAAGGGGTAGCCAGCCCCAGCATTTT. J is TRBJ1-5 and V is TRBV27, with D possibly being TRBD1 (5 bases). The CDR3 length is 13 residues. With 2 bases removed from V and 7 bases from J, the gap between germline ends came to 9 bases. The germline V gene has CDR1 MNHEY and CDR2 SMNVEV (reference sequence).

This clone was seen a handful of times. The rearrangement uses TRBV27 and TRBJ1-4; maybe TRBD1 (6 bases). The CDR3 has 15 amino acids. Germline V gene sequence: CDR1 MNHEY, CDR2 SMNVEV (reference sequence). Trimming shortened V by 4 bases and J by 5 bases, and 14 bases separated the two germline ends. CDR3 sequence: CASSSQGLRNEKLFF. CDR3 nucleotide sequence: TGTGCCAGCAGTTCACAGGGTTTGAGGAATGAAAAACTGTTTTTT.

The chain joins TRBV2 to TRBJ1-3, with D maybe TRBD1 (5 bases). CDR3 length equals 17 residues. Trimming removed 3 bases at V and 0 bases at J, with 15 bases between. Per the germline V gene, CDR1 is SNHLY and CDR2 is FYNNEI. CDR3 protein: CASSDGFGRVSGNTIYF. CDR3 sequence (DNA): TGTGCCAGCAGTGACGGCTTTGGCAGGGTCTCTGGAAACACCATATATTTT.

This chain connects TRBV5-8 to TRBJ2-1; D might be TRBD2 (6 bases). The CDR3 covers 16 residues. CDR1 is SGHTS and CDR2 is YDEGEE in the germline V gene. The ends were cut back, 5 bases at V and 3 bases at J, with 18 bases in the middle. The CDR3 here is CASSSGQAGLYNEQFF. In nucleotides, the CDR3 is TGTGCCAGCAGTTCCGGTCAGGCGGGACTCTACAATGAGCAGTTCTTC.